This T cell receptor (beta chain) was obtained from a study of blood T cells in healthy people across ages. A second PCR, run for about 6 to 12 cycles, used a sample-barcoded 5' primer plus a J-beta primer mix. From the 5' RACE reads, TCRdb called clonotypes with MiXCR, one entry per CDR3 protein. The sample records some 1.5 million distinct CDR3 sequences, approximately 30% being singletons. The sample comprised blood. This receptor was identified in a woman in her twenties or thirties in good health.

CDR3 sequence: CASSQQGADEAFF. The CDR3 nucleotides read TGTGCCAGCTCACAGCAGGGGGCGGATGAAGCTTTCTTT. The chain recombines TRBV18 with TRBJ1-1, with 8 bases that match TRBD1. Germline lookup yields CDR1 KGHSH and CDR2 LQKENI. Unmatched junction bases numbered 5, after V lost 4 bases and J lost 7 bases. The CDR3 consists of 13 residues.